These 8 T cell receptor beta chains originate from one sample sequenced in a study of T cells in Graves' hyperthyroidism and ophthalmopathy. It was RNA transcripts that yielded the amplified TCR beta CDR3 regions. The HTBI set primed first-round TCR CDR3 RT-PCR. TCRdb fed the multiplex PCR reads into MiXCR, producing one record per CDR3 protein. The data contain about 640,000 distinct CDR3 sequences, less than 25% of them singletons. Sequencing was carried out using blood. These receptors were obtained from a man aged 30-40 years with Graves' ophthalmopathy.

The chain is built from TRBV5-1 and TRBJ2-7; 11 positions agree with TRBD2. V shed 0 bases, J shed 4 bases, and the junction held 6 bases outside the gene matches. CDR3 size: 16 residues. Germline CDR1 reads SGHRS; CDR2 reads YFSETQ. The CDR3 DNA reads TGCGCCAGCAGCTTGGAGATTCCTAGCGGGAGGTACGAGCAGTACTTC. It yields the protein CASSLEIPSGRYEQYF.

This clonotype was seen only a few times. The chain carries TRBV19 and TRBJ2-5; D gene unclear. This CDR3 has 15 amino acids. The V end was cut by 5 bases, the J end by 0 bases, with 13 bases between. The germline CDR1 and CDR2 sequences are LNHDA and SQIVND (reference sequence). The CDR3 spells CASSSATSYQETQYF. The CDR3 DNA reads as TGTGCCAGTAGTTCTGCGACATCGTACCAAGAGACCCAGTACTTC.

CDR3 nucleotides: TGTGCCAGCCGAGAGTGGACATACAATGAGCAGTTCTTC. Its protein product is CASREWTYNEQFF. V is TRBV18 and J is TRBJ2-1; tentatively, D is TRBD1 (5 bases). Germline assignment: CDR1 KGHSH and CDR2 LQKENI. CDR3 length: 13 amino acids. V lost 8 bases, J lost 4 bases, and 12 bases lay in between.

The table lists this clonotype with many counts. CDR3 bases: TGTGCCAGCAGTTCGTCGGGCAGGGGGTTGGGACAGCCCCAGCATTTT. Translating gives CASSSSGRGLGQPQHF. V is TRBV27 and J is TRBJ1-5; 7 bases match TRBD1. Trimming at V came to 4 bases and at J to 7 bases, leaving 13 bases not matched to a gene. This CDR3 is built from 16 residues. CDR1 and CDR2 from the germline V gene are MNHEY and SMNVEV (reference sequence).

The J gene is TRBJ2-5, the V gene TRBV7-9; D remains unclear. The germline V gene encodes CDR1 SEHNR and CDR2 FQNEAQ (reference sequence). Deletions cut 4 bases from V and 5 bases from J, with 11 bases between. The CDR3 has 13 residues. CDR3: CASSSLVRETQYF. In DNA, the CDR3 is TGTGCCAGCAGCTCCTTGGTTAGGGAGACCCAGTACTTC. Drawing the rest from reference TRBV7-9 and TRBJ2-5, the complete variable domain is DTGVSQNPRHKITKRGQNVTFRCDPISEHNRLYWYRQTLGQGPEFLTYFQNEAQLEKSRLLSDRFSAERPKGSFSTLEIQRTEQGDSAMYLCASSSLVRETQYFGPGTRLLVL.

This clonotype has more than one count but fewer than ten. J is TRBJ2-3 and V is TRBV28, with 13 bases that match TRBD2. The CDR3 length is 16 residues. J lost 4 bases, V lost 5 bases, and 6 bases had no gene match. Germline loops: CDR1 MDHEN, CDR2 SYDVKM. CDR3 sequence: CASSTWTSGSPDTQYF. The CDR3, as DNA: TGTGCCAGCAGTACCTGGACTAGCGGGAGTCCAGATACGCAGTATTTT.

V is TRBV29-1 and J is TRBJ2-3; TRBD1 aligns across 8 bases. The CDR3 totals 13 residues. Trimming removed 7 bases from V and 2 bases from J; junction bases left unmatched: 5. Germline V gene sequence: CDR1 SQVTM, CDR2 ANQGSEA. The CDR3 reads CSAGGRHTDTQYF. CDR3 DNA sequence: TGCAGCGCAGGGGGCAGGCACACAGATACGCAGTATTTT.

CDR3 DNA sequence: TGTGCCAGCAGTGCTAGGGACACATTCTCTGGGGCCAACGTCCTGACTTTC. Its translation is CASSARDTFSGANVLTF. The chain employs TRBV6-1 and TRBJ2-6; perhaps TRBD1 as D (6 bases). This CDR3 has 17 residues. V dropped 4 bases and J dropped 0 bases, with 13 bases sitting between them. Germline V gene data show CDR1 as MNHNS and CDR2 as SASEGT.